This T cell receptor beta chain was retrieved from a study of CD4 T cells in relation to SARS-CoV-2 and coronaviruses (dated by TCRdb to the early 2020s). In the study overall: In the ViraFEST assay, PBMCs were cultured with antigen for under twelve days, after which TCR beta CDR3s were sequenced to identify antigen-specific clonal expansions. The Adaptive Biotechnologies TCR-sequencing kit was used to sequence samples from a few pre-COVID donors and the naive versus memory experiments, while other data came from Illumina-based sequencing. An HIV-1 Nef peptide pool or a no-peptide culture served as the negative reference condition. A different TCR-beta assay, based on Illumina, was used to sequence expansion assays from other donors in the study. Shared crossreactive spike epitopes were mapped to their HLA restriction using patient-derived lymphoblastoid cell lines. At the level of individual TCR clonotypes, the study measured memory CD4+ T cell crossreactivity between SARS-CoV-2 spike protein and common cold coronavirus spike proteins. The study at large found these results: About 65% of donors had memory CD4+ clonotypes that crossrecognized SARS-CoV-2 and at least one common cold coronavirus spike. Because no donor provided both pre-pandemic and post-infection samples, tracing the source of pre-existing responses was limited. Small numbers of patients and of tested TCRs limited the study. Since the crossreactivity analysis centred on spike protein, crossreactivity against other viral proteins was not assessed. Compared with monoreactive clones, crossreactive clones had significantly weaker SARS-CoV-2-driven expansion, a result consistent with antigenic imprinting.

CD4+ T cells from unexposed donors were collected before the COVID-19 pandemic (2011-2018). The EasySep CD4+ T cell isolation kit was used to isolate CD4+ T cells once the cultures had run for roughly 10 days. As cell number allowed, CD4+ T cells from unexposed donors were tested for reactivity to SARS-CoV-2 S and N and to four common cold coronavirus spike pools. Each well received 2.2 million or so PBMCs, cultured in IMDM supplemented with about 4.5% human AB serum and 9.5 to 10 IU/ml IL-2. Half of the culture medium was replaced with fresh IL-2-containing medium on days 3 and 7. Each peptide culture condition was generally run in triplicate replicate wells. Leukapheresis product for the unexposed donors was bought commercially. PBMCs were isolated from leukapheresis product or whole blood by Ficoll-Paque PLUS gradient centrifugation. The PBMCs went either fresh into the expansion assay or into cryopreservation at -140 degrees C. The QIAamp Micro DNA Kit was used to extract genomic DNA from the CD4+ T cells.

Library construction relied on the immunoSEQ multiplex PCR assay. Turning to the authors' computational methods: During preprocessing, nonproductive sequences were discarded, as were any CDR3s that did not begin with C, did not end with F or W, or were shorter than 7 amino acids. Antigen-specific clonotypes were called with the MANAFEST web app, based on expansion relative to reference and other culture wells. To be counted as positive, a clone had to show significant expansion compared with the reference culture, at an FDR below 0.05, in 2 of 3 replicate wells. A further requirement for positive clones was significant expansion compared with all other tandem wells, along with an odds ratio above 5. CDR3 homology was measured as pairwise Levenshtein distance, computed with the stringdist R package after trimming three terminal residues from each end. Held by TCRdb, this immuneACCESS table contains in-frame sequences only and omits some clones. Under half of the omission traces to an unresolved V gene where checked; the cause of the rest is unknown. V and J calls and clone size are as listed in that table; D and trimming were resolved from the DNA. Counted in this sample were 20,000 to 25,000 clones; around 78% of them appeared once. Of the sample, 20% to 25% is held by the ten largest clones.

CDR1 is given as SGDLS and CDR2 as YYNGEE, both from the germline V gene. V ends up 4 bases short and J 1 base short, with an unmatched junction base count of 7. From the cysteine up to the phenylalanine, the CDR3 has a length of 16 residues. Only CDR3 DNA is held: 48 bases, read in frame from base 1. In regard to this clone: The antigen this receptor binds is unknown. Base qualities are not provided; no much larger clone lies one nucleotide away.

The TCR sequence derives from a human donor in good health. The chain couples TRBV9 to TRBJ2-3; 9 nucleotides in the junction match TRBD1. The specimen sequenced was CD4+ T cells from PBMCs, cultured in vitro. DNA sequence: TGTGCCAGCAGCCCACACCGGGACAGGGGCACAGATACGCAGTATTTT. Its amino acids are CASSPHRDRGTDTQYF.